The 12 T cell receptor beta chains presented below share a single source sample, sequenced in a study of blood T cell repertoires in COVID-19. Assay: immunoSEQ multiplex PCR; the TCRdb copy retains only in-frame clones and omits some. The data hold about 280,000 clones, with under 90% observed a single time. Sequenced material: peripheral blood. These receptors were taken from a man aged 45-65 years with acute or convalescent COVID-19.

This chain joins TRBV19 and TRBJ2-3; D may be TRBD1 (6 bases). Germline CDR1 is LNHDA and CDR2 is SQIVND (reference sequence). The V end was cut by 8 bases, the J end by 3 bases, with 9 bases between. The CDR3 extends over 12 amino acids. Here the CDR3 reads CASGDKTDTQYF. In nucleotides, the CDR3 is TGTGCCAGTGGGGACAAGACAGATACGCAGTATTTT.

The rearrangement joins TRBV28 to TRBJ2-5; D may be TRBD2 (5 bases). From germline, CDR1 is MDHEN and CDR2 SYDVKM. This CDR3 comprises 11 residues. The V end was cut by 10 bases, the J end by 2 bases, with 8 bases between. DNA for the CDR3: TGTGCCATATCGGGACAAGAGACCCAGTACTTC. Protein: CAISGQETQYF.

Comments on this clone: An end of the junction does not agree with germline; a read error may underlie this. The J gene is TRBJ1-1, the V gene TRBV18, with TRBD1 matching over 8 bases. Germline loops: CDR1 KGHSH, CDR2 LQKENI. The CDR3 consists of 13 residues. The CDR3, as DNA: TGTGCCTGTAATTCGGGACAGGCGGACCGGTCAATATTT. This sequence encodes CACNSGQADRSIF. The full variable domain, in which reference TRBV18 and TRBJ1-1 provide the parts outside the CDR3, is NAGVMQNPRHLVRRRGQEARLRCSPMKGHSHVYWYRQLPEEGLKFMVYLQKENIIDESGMPKERFSAEFPKEGPSILRIQQVVRGDSAAYFCACNSGQADRSIFGQGTRLTVV.

The chain is built from TRBV6-6 and TRBJ1-1; 8 positions agree with TRBD1. The CDR3 sequence is 14 residues long. CDR1 is MNHNY and CDR2 is SVGAGI in the germline V gene (reference sequence). The V segment lost 6 bases and the J segment 1 base; nucleotides outside the gene matches: 4. The CDR3 here is CASSLDRANTEAFF. CDR3 DNA sequence: TGTGCCAGCAGCCTGGACAGGGCGAACACTGAAGCTTTCTTT.

This clone was found once. The chain carries TRBV6-5 and TRBJ1-1; 7 nucleotides line up with TRBD1. The CDR3 length is 15 residues. V shed 4 bases and J 11 bases; nucleotides not matched to a gene: 16. CDR1 is MNHEY, CDR2 SVGAGI, per germline. The CDR3 loop reads CASSSLQGTLTQAFF. Written as DNA, the CDR3 is TGTGCCAGCAGTTCCTTACAGGGGACTCTAACTCAGGCTTTCTTT.

The CDR3 reads CASSYSYQGAHGYTF. The CDR3 DNA reads as TGTGCCAGCAGTTACTCGTACCAGGGGGCGCATGGCTACACCTTC. The chain joins TRBV6-5 to TRBJ1-2, with 8 bases lining up with TRBD1. The V gene end was trimmed by 0 bases and the J gene end by 6 bases; junction bases not matched to a gene: 6. CDR3 length: 15 residues. CDR1 and CDR2 from the germline V gene are MNHEY and SVGAGI.

The V call is TRBV18, the J call TRBJ2-7; D is uncertain. Trimming took 2 bases from V and 6 from J, leaving 11 bases between them. Germline loops: CDR1 KGHSH, CDR2 LQKENI. The CDR3 loop spans 13 amino acids. The CDR3 nucleotides read TGTGCCAGCTCACCAATAAGGTCGGGCGAGCAGTACTTC. Translation: CASSPIRSGEQYF.

Written as DNA, the CDR3 is TGTGCCAGCAGCTTGGCCATAGCTAACTATGGCTACACCTTC. Amino acid sequence: CASSLAIANYGYTF. The chain joins TRBV5-6 to TRBJ1-2; no clear D gene. Germline lookup yields CDR1 SGHDT and CDR2 YYEEEE. The V and J ends lost 0 bases and 0 bases respectively, with 6 bases between them. This CDR3 has 14 amino acids. The full variable domain, in which reference TRBV5-6 and TRBJ1-2 provide the parts outside the CDR3, is DAGVTQSPTHLIKTRGQQVTLRCSPKSGHDTVSWYQQALGQGPQFIFQYYEEEERQRGNFPDRFSGHQFPNYSSELNVNALLLGDSALYLCASSLAIANYGYTFGSGTRLTVV.

The chain couples TRBV10-1 to TRBJ2-2, with 7 bases aligning to TRBD2. The length of the CDR3 is 16 residues. Trimming cost V 6 bases and J 4 bases; bases outside gene matches: 11. Germline V gives CDR1 WNHNN, CDR2 SYGVQD (reference sequence). Written as DNA, the CDR3 is TGCGCCAGCAGCGAGACTAGCCATAGCTCCACCGGGGAGCTGTTTTTT. This gives the protein CASSETSHSSTGELFF.

V gene TRBV5-1 combines with J gene TRBJ2-3, with 7 bases lining up with TRBD1. The CDR3 consists of 17 residues. Germline V gene lookup returns CDR1 SGHRS and CDR2 YFSETQ. V gave up 4 bases and J gave up 5 bases; unmatched junction bases: 16. The CDR3 bases are TGCGCCAGCAGCGCGAGTAAAGAGGGGGCGTTTGTAGATACGCAGTATTTT. Translating it yields CASSASKEGAFVDTQYF.

The chain joins TRBV6-6 to TRBJ1-1, with 8 bases that match TRBD1. Trimming removed 8 bases from V and 4 bases from J; junction bases left unmatched: 12. Germline assignment: CDR1 MNHNY and CDR2 SVGAGI (reference sequence). The CDR3 has 15 residues. The CDR3 region is CASLPPGGESTEAFF. The DNA for the CDR3 is TGTGCCAGCCTTCCCCCAGGGGGCGAGAGCACTGAAGCTTTCTTT.

The CDR3 spells CAWGTGTQPQHF. The CDR3, as DNA: TGTGCCTGGGGGACAGGGACTCAGCCCCAGCATTTT. This chain links TRBV30 with TRBJ1-5; 9 positions agree with TRBD1. V gave up 5 bases and J gave up 6 bases; unmatched junction bases: 2. There are 12 residues in the CDR3. CDR1 GTSNPN and CDR2 SVGIG come from the germline V gene (reference sequence). The whole variable domain, remainder taken from reference TRBV30 and TRBJ1-5, is SQTIHQWPATLVQPVGSPLSLECTVEGTSNPNLYWYRQAAGRGLQLLFYSVGIGQISSEVPQNLSASRPQDRQFILSSKKLLLSDSGFYLCAWGTGTQPQHFGDGTRLSIL.